What follows is one TCR beta chain and its context. The antigen is not known. The data were taken from a study of cytomegalovirus exposure and HLA in healthy donors. Whole-study results and caveats: As immune exposure information, only CMV serostatus was available.

Amplification used 60 Vbeta primers and 13 Jbeta primers. Measured with immunoSEQ multiplex PCR; TCRdb has only the in-frame clones, and not every one. The sample yields about 67,000 clones, of which the top ten take up under 7%. Sample: PBMCs. The receptor was isolated from a man younger than 45 in good health and CMV-seropositive.

In nucleotides, the CDR3 is TGTGCCAGCAGTTACGGTAGCGGGGGATCCTACGAGCAGTACTTC. It specifies CASSYGSGGSYEQYF. The chain links TRBV6-5 to TRBJ2-7; 9 bases match TRBD2. The J segment lost 1 base and the V segment lost 2 bases, leaving 3 bases of the junction unmatched. Looked up from germline, CDR1 is MNHEY and CDR2 is SVGAGI. The CDR3 sequence is 15 residues long.